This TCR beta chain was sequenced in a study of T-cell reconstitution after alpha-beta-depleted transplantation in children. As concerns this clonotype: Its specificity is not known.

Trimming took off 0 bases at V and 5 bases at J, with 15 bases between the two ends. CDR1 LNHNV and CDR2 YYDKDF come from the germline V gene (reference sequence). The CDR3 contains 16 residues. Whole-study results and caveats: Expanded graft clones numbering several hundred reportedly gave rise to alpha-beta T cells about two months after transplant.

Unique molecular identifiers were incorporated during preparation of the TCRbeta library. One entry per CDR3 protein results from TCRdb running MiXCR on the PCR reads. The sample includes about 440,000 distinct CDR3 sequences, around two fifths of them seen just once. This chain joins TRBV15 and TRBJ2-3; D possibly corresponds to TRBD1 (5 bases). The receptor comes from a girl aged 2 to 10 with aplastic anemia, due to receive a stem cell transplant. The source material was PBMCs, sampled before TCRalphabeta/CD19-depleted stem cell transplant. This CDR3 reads CATSRDRQGHLDTQYF. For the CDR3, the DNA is TGTGCCACCAGCAGAGATCGGCAGGGCCATTTAGATACGCAGTATTTT.